What follows are 14 T cell receptor beta chains derived from one specimen sequenced in a study of blood T cell repertoires in COVID-19. TCRdb keeps only in-frame clones here, not all; method: immunoSEQ multiplex PCR. Here the sample spans roughly 120,000 clones, under 95% being singletons. Sequencing was carried out using peripheral blood. The receptors come from a man aged 45-65 years with active COVID-19.

V and J are TRBV7-8 and TRBJ2-6; D is undetermined. The CDR3 is 16 residues long. The ends were cut back, 6 bases at V and 0 bases at J, with 12 bases in the middle. CDR1 is SGHVS, CDR2 FQNEAQ, per germline. CDR3 region: CASRPTQLSGANVLTF. The CDR3 nucleotides read TGTGCCAGCAGACCCACACAGCTCTCTGGGGCCAACGTCCTGACTTTC.

The sample holds a few counts of this clone. The CDR3 DNA sequence: TGTGCCAGCAGCAAAACCCAGGGACTTGGAAACACCATATATTTT. Amino acid sequence: CASSKTQGLGNTIYF. This chain uses TRBV9 with TRBJ1-3; D is perhaps TRBD1 (5 bases). The length of the CDR3 is 15 residues. V was clipped by 4 bases and J by 3 bases, with 14 bases between them. CDR1 SGDLS and CDR2 YYNGEE come from the germline V gene.

V usage is TRBV18 and J usage is TRBJ1-3; the match to TRBD1 covers 9 bases. Losses at the gene ends were 1 base for V and 8 bases for J; bases not matched to a gene: 9. CDR3 length: 16 residues. The germline V gene has CDR1 KGHSH and CDR2 LQKENI. CDR3 region: CASSPLAGTGRDTIYF. DNA of the CDR3: TGTGCCAGCTCACCACTCGCCGGGACAGGGAGAGACACCATATATTTT.

V usage is TRBV24-1 and J usage is TRBJ2-1; 7 positions match TRBD2. The CDR3 is 14 amino acids. Germline CDR1 and CDR2: KGHDR and SFDVKD. V trimming: 6 bases; J trimming: 5 bases; junction bases outside the gene matches: 6. This CDR3 reads CATSQGGDHNEQFF. The CDR3 region has the DNA TGTGCCACCAGTCAGGGAGGGGACCACAATGAGCAGTTCTTC.

This clone has just one count. The V call is TRBV10-2, the J call TRBJ1-6, with D uncertain. The CDR3 is 12 residues long. CDR1 WSHSY and CDR2 SAAADI come from the germline V gene. The V and J ends lost 2 bases and 8 bases respectively, with 4 bases between them. CDR3 DNA sequence: TGCGCCAGCAGTGAGCCGTATTCACCCCTCCACTTT. It specifies CASSEPYSPLHF.

This chain connects TRBV6-5 to TRBJ1-1; D gene unclear. Germline V gives CDR1 MNHEY, CDR2 SVGAGI. The CDR3 is 12 residues long. The V end lost 4 bases, the J end lost 6 bases, and 9 bases lay between the germline ends. CDR3 protein: CASSSTPPEAFF. In nucleotides, the CDR3 is TGTGCCAGCAGTTCTACTCCCCCTGAAGCTTTCTTT.

This clone has just a few counts. The rearrangement uses TRBV2 and TRBJ1-3, with D uncertain. This CDR3 spans 14 amino acids. The V gene's germline CDR1 is SNHLY and CDR2 FYNNEI. The V and J ends lost 5 bases and 0 bases respectively, with 8 bases between them. The CDR3 reads CASSFGGSGNTIYF. In DNA, the CDR3 is TGTGCCAGCAGTTTCGGAGGCTCTGGAAACACCATATATTTT.

V and J are TRBV5-6 and TRBJ2-1, with TRBD2 matching 7 bases. V lost 4 bases, J lost 3 bases, and 10 bases stayed unmatched. Germline CDR1 SGHDT, CDR2 YYEEEE. The CDR3 is 16 amino acids. The CDR3, as DNA: TGTGCCAGCAGCCCTGATCCCAGCGGGGTCTACAATGAGCAGTTCTTC. Translated, it gives CASSPDPSGVYNEQFF.

The chain carries TRBV19 and TRBJ2-3, with TRBD2 identical over 9 bases. The CDR3 consists of 15 residues. V was pared by 3 bases and J by 5 bases, with 6 bases of the junction left unmatched. The germline CDR1 and CDR2 sequences are LNHDA and SQIVND (reference sequence). This chain's CDR3 is CASSIWAGGEDTQYF. In DNA, the CDR3 is TGTGCCAGTAGTATTTGGGCGGGGGGGGAAGATACGCAGTATTTT.

The chain carries TRBV7-9 and TRBJ1-1; TRBD1 matches at 9 bases. The trim removed 6 bases at V and 5 bases at J, leaving 4 bases unmatched. Per germline, CDR1 SEHNR and CDR2 FQNEAQ (reference sequence). This CDR3 is built from 13 residues. The chain's CDR3 is CASRPGQGTEAFF. Here the CDR3 DNA reads TGTGCCAGCAGACCCGGACAGGGGACTGAAGCTTTCTTT.

The V gene is TRBV7-9, the J gene TRBJ2-2; 11 bases match TRBD2. J was trimmed by 5 bases and V by 8 bases; bases with no gene match: 4. The germline V gene encodes CDR1 SEHNR and CDR2 FQNEAQ (reference sequence). The CDR3 has 14 residues. The CDR3 DNA reads as TGTGCCAGCCGCGGGACTAGCGGAACCGGGGAGCTGTTTTTT. This translates into CASRGTSGTGELFF.

V and J are TRBV7-9 and TRBJ2-2, with 13 bases that match TRBD2. V was pared by 3 bases and J by 8 bases, with 6 bases of the junction left unmatched. The germline gives CDR1 SEHNR, CDR2 FQNEAQ (reference sequence). The CDR3 is made up of 16 amino acids. CDR3 amino acids: CASSFGLAGALGELFF. CDR3 sequence (DNA): TGTGCCAGCAGCTTCGGACTAGCGGGAGCGCTGGGGGAGCTGTTTTTT.

The chain has TRBV5-1 and TRBJ2-2; 7 bases line up with TRBD2. CDR3 size: 16 residues. The germline V gene encodes CDR1 SGHRS and CDR2 YFSETQ. J gave up 3 bases and V 4 bases, and 9 bases lay outside the gene matches. CDR3 nucleotide sequence: TGCGCCAGCAGCCCGCCCCTCCTAGCGGACACCGGGGAGCTGTTTTTT. This codes for CASSPPLLADTGELFF.

The chain combines TRBV5-4 with TRBJ2-5, with D tentatively TRBD2 (6 bases). The germline gives CDR1 SGHNT, CDR2 YYREEE (reference sequence). The ends were cut back, 4 bases at V and 4 bases at J, with 14 bases in the middle. CDR3 length: 14 amino acids. The CDR3 reads CASSDMAGGETQYF. CDR3 in DNA: TGTGCCAGCAGCGACATGGCCGGGGGAGAGACCCAGTACTTC. Looking up the rest from reference TRBV5-4 and TRBJ2-5 gives the full variable domain: ETGVTQSPTHLIKTRGQQVTLRCSSQSGHNTVSWYQQALGQGPQFIFQYYREEENGRGNFPPRFSGLQFPNYSSELNVNALELDDSALYLCASSDMAGGETQYFGPGTRLLVL.